The 11 T cell receptor beta chains below come from one sample, sequenced in a study of T cells in Graves' hyperthyroidism and ophthalmopathy. From RNA transcripts, TCR beta CDR3 regions were amplified. The HTBI primer set drove a first-round RT-PCR of the TCR CDR3. TCRdb reprocessed the multiplex PCR reads with MiXCR, giving one entry per CDR3 protein. The sample lists approximately 400,000 distinct CDR3 sequences, 14% to 15% occurring once. Sequenced material: blood. These receptors all come from a woman aged 25-40 years with Graves' hyperthyroidism.

This clonotype was detected ten times or more. J is TRBJ2-7 and V is TRBV20-1; D not certain. V gave up 4 bases and J gave up 4 bases, with 17 bases separating them. The CDR3 loop spans 14 amino acids. Germline-derived CDR1 and CDR2 are DFQATT and SNEGSKA (reference sequence). Written as DNA, the CDR3 is TGCAGTGCTACCGTCCCGGGCGGAACTTACGAGCAGTACTTC. It is translated as CSATVPGGTYEQYF.

This clonotype has at least ten counts. The chain has TRBV18 and TRBJ2-1; D not resolved. From germline, CDR1 is KGHSH and CDR2 LQKENI. The CDR3 totals 13 residues. V lost 3 bases and J 7 bases, leaving 10 bases between the germline ends. CDR3 bases: TGTGCCAGCTCACCGCCCCAGATAAATGAGCAGTTCTTC. Its protein is CASSPPQINEQFF.

This clonotype occurred many times. The rearrangement joins TRBV30 to TRBJ1-1; D is undetermined. The germline V gene has CDR1 GTSNPN and CDR2 SVGIG (reference sequence). The CDR3 covers 13 residues. Trimming took off 0 bases at V and 5 bases at J, with 10 bases between the two ends. The CDR3 coding sequence is TGTGCCTGGAGTGTACTTCTAGTAACTGAAGCTTTCTTT. Amino acids: CAWSVLLVTEAFF. Looking up the rest from reference TRBV30 and TRBJ1-1 gives the full variable domain: SQTIHQWPATLVQPVGSPLSLECTVEGTSNPNLYWYRQAAGRGLQLLFYSVGIGQISSEVPQNLSASRPQDRQFILSSKKLLLSDSGFYLCAWSVLLVTEAFFGQGTRLTVV.

This clonotype came up many times. The V gene is TRBV28, the J gene TRBJ2-3; TRBD2 aligns across 10 bases. This CDR3 comprises 14 residues. The J segment lost 5 bases and the V segment lost 6 bases, leaving 5 bases of the junction unmatched. Germline V gene lookup returns CDR1 MDHEN and CDR2 SYDVKM. CDR3 nucleotide sequence: TGTGCCAGCAGCCCTAGCGGGAGAGGAGATACGCAGTATTTT. Protein: CASSPSGRGDTQYF.

As DNA, the CDR3 is TGCAGTGCTAGAGGCCAGAGCAATCAGCCCCAGCATTTT. It specifies CSARGQSNQPQHF. The chain combines TRBV20-1 with TRBJ1-5; no clear D gene. The V end lost 1 base, the J end lost 1 base, and 5 bases lay between the germline ends. The CDR3 is 13 residues long. Per the germline V gene, CDR1 is DFQATT and CDR2 is SNEGSKA (reference sequence).

The chain links TRBV6-5 to TRBJ1-2; possible D gene TRBD1, 5 bases. Germline lookup yields CDR1 MNHEY and CDR2 SVGAGI. The length of the CDR3 is 15 residues. The V end was cut by 0 bases, the J end by 7 bases, with 15 bases between. The CDR3 DNA is TGTGCCAGCAGTTACTCTAACCCAGGGAAACGTGGCTACACCTTC. The encoded protein is CASSYSNPGKRGYTF.

This clonotype has a handful of counts. The V gene is TRBV5-1, the J gene TRBJ1-1; D gene uncertain. The CDR3 length is 14 residues. Trimming took 0 bases from V and 3 from J, leaving 9 bases between them. CDR1 and CDR2 (germline): SGHRS, YFSETQ. CDR3 sequence (DNA): TGCGCCAGCAGCTTGGGGGCGTTTGACACTGAAGCTTTCTTT. Encoded protein: CASSLGAFDTEAFF.

This clonotype showed up many times. J is TRBJ2-3 and V is TRBV12-3 or TRBV12-4, with TRBD1 matching 10 bases. V gave up 5 bases and J gave up 2 bases; unmatched junction bases: 4. The CDR3 loop spans 15 amino acids. The DNA for the CDR3 is TGTGCCAGCAGTCGGGACAGGGGCGACACAGATACGCAGTATTTT. This codes for CASSRDRGDTDTQYF.

This clonotype was detected many times. The V gene is TRBV11-2, the J gene TRBJ1-1, with D possibly matching TRBD1 (5 bases). V gave up 0 bases and J gave up 7 bases, with 12 bases separating them. Germline V gene sequence: CDR1 SGHAT, CDR2 FQNNGV. This CDR3 is built from 14 residues. CDR3 amino acids: CASSLDPRGGEAFF. The CDR3 DNA reads TGTGCCAGCAGCTTAGATCCCCGGGGCGGTGAAGCTTTCTTT.

The table lists this clonotype with many counts. The genes are TRBV20-1 and TRBJ2-2; the D is unclear. Trimming took 2 bases from V and 0 from J, leaving 7 bases between them. CDR1 DFQATT and CDR2 SNEGSKA come from the germline V gene (reference sequence). CDR3 length: 14 amino acids. CDR3 in amino acids: CSARPGTNTGELFF. The CDR3 DNA follows: TGCAGTGCTAGACCAGGAACGAACACCGGGGAGCTGTTTTTT.

This clonotype was recorded at least ten times. J is TRBJ2-1 and V is TRBV29-1; no clear D gene. Per the germline V gene, CDR1 is SQVTM and CDR2 is ANQGSEA. CDR3 size: 13 residues. The ends were cut back, 4 bases at V and 3 bases at J, with 10 bases in the middle. CDR3 region: CSVGVSLYNEQFF. CDR3 DNA: TGCAGCGTTGGGGTCAGTCTCTACAATGAGCAGTTCTTC.